One and the same sample provided the 10 T cell receptor beta chains below, sequenced in a study of blood T cell repertoires in COVID-19. The table came from immunoSEQ multiplex PCR; TCRdb's copy has only in-frame clones and leaves some out. The sample carries some 200,000 clones, 80% to 90% recorded once. The sequencing sample was made of peripheral blood. The receptors here all came from a woman aged 65 to 85 with COVID-19, enrolled during active disease.

The CDR3 DNA reads as TGTGCCAGCAGCGTACTGACGGGAGACACTGAAGCTTTCTTT. Translating gives CASSVLTGDTEAFF. This chain connects TRBV9 to TRBJ1-1; unclear D gene. The CDR3 loop spans 14 amino acids. V was shortened by 1 base and J by 3 bases, with 10 bases between the two germline ends. The germline gives CDR1 SGDLS, CDR2 YYNGEE.

This clone appeared once. The gene calls are TRBV7-9 and TRBJ1-1; no reliable D call. This CDR3 comprises 15 residues. Germline V gives CDR1 SEHNR, CDR2 FQNEAQ (reference sequence). The V end lost 2 bases, the J end lost 0 bases, and 10 bases lay between the germline ends. CDR3 sequence reads: CASSLSRGMNTEAFF. In nucleotides, the CDR3 is TGTGCCAGCAGCTTATCTCGGGGAATGAACACTGAAGCTTTCTTT.

This clone was picked up a small number of times. V and J are TRBV7-2 and TRBJ1-2; TRBD1 matches 8 bases. With 5 bases clipped from V and 6 bases from J, the junction kept 8 bases outside the gene matches. Germline V gene sequence: CDR1 SGHTA, CDR2 FQGNSA. The CDR3 runs to 14 residues. The CDR3 loop reads CASSGYQGADGYTF. In nucleotides, the CDR3 is TGTGCCAGCAGCGGCTATCAGGGGGCAGATGGCTACACCTTC.

This clone was detected only a few times. This chain uses TRBV10-1 with TRBJ2-1, with 8 nucleotides matching TRBD1. With V trimmed by 8 bases and J by 5 bases, 8 bases remained unmatched. The CDR3 has 14 residues. Germline values: CDR1 WNHNN, CDR2 SYGVQD (reference sequence). CDR3 nucleotides: TGCGCCAGCCCCAGGGCGACAGGGGACAATGAGCAGTTCTTC. Translating it yields CASPRATGDNEQFF.

The chain uses TRBV5-1 and TRBJ1-6; no firm D call. Trimming stripped 2 bases from V and 9 bases from J, with 9 bases between. The CDR3 totals 13 residues. CDR1 SGHRS and CDR2 YFSETQ come from the germline V gene. CDR3 sequence (DNA): TGCGCCAGCAGCTTAGAAACAACTTCACCCCTCCACTTT. Amino acid sequence: CASSLETTSPLHF.

The chain uses TRBV5-1 and TRBJ2-2; D is uncertain. The germline CDR1 and CDR2 sequences are SGHRS and YFSETQ. The ends were cut back, 4 bases at V and 2 bases at J, with 12 bases in the middle. The CDR3 covers 15 residues. The CDR3 region is CASSLDSSNTGELFF. CDR3 DNA sequence: TGCGCCAGCAGCCTAGATTCCTCAAACACCGGGGAGCTGTTTTTT.

The chain carries TRBV7-8 and TRBJ1-5, with a possible D match to TRBD1 (5 bases). The germline V gene encodes CDR1 SGHVS and CDR2 FQNEAQ. Trimming took 6 bases from V and 2 from J, leaving 14 bases between them. This CDR3 is built from 15 residues. The CDR3 reads CASRAGEVGNQPQHF. The CDR3 DNA sequence: TGTGCCAGCAGGGCGGGGGAGGTGGGCAATCAGCCCCAGCATTTT.

V and J are TRBV7-3 and TRBJ2-1; 9 nucleotides agree with TRBD1. Losses at the gene ends were 4 bases for V and 2 bases for J; bases not matched to a gene: 3. CDR3 length: 15 residues. Germline-derived CDR1 and CDR2 are SGHTA and FQGTGA. The CDR3 bases are TGTGCCAGCAGCTCCGGGACAGGGCCCTACAATGAGCAGTTCTTC. Translated, it gives CASSSGTGPYNEQFF. Based on the CDR3 plus reference TRBV7-3 and TRBJ2-1, the full variable domain is GAGVSQTPSNKVTEKGKYVELRCDPISGHTALYWYRQSLGQGPEFLIYFQGTGAADDSGLPNDRFFAVRPEGSVSTLKIQRTERGDSAVYLCASSSGTGPYNEQFFGPGTRLTVL.

The rearrangement links TRBV24-1 to TRBJ1-1; 9 bases are a match to TRBD1. The CDR3 is 16 amino acids. After removal of 4 bases from V and 5 bases from J, the junction contained 10 bases not matched to a gene. Germline lookup yields CDR1 KGHDR and CDR2 SFDVKD. CDR3 nucleotide sequence: TGTGCCACCAGTGACCGAGACAGGGGGGCGGGGACTGAAGCTTTCTTT. Translating gives CATSDRDRGAGTEAFF.

This chain links TRBV6-5 with TRBJ1-5, with D possibly being TRBD1 (5 bases). This CDR3 contains 14 residues. CDR1 and CDR2 (germline): MNHEY, SVGAGI. Trimming removed 5 bases from V and 2 bases from J, with 10 bases in between. The CDR3 region is CASSTFRGNQPQHF. The DNA of the CDR3 is TGTGCCAGCAGTACTTTCAGGGGCAATCAGCCCCAGCATTTT.